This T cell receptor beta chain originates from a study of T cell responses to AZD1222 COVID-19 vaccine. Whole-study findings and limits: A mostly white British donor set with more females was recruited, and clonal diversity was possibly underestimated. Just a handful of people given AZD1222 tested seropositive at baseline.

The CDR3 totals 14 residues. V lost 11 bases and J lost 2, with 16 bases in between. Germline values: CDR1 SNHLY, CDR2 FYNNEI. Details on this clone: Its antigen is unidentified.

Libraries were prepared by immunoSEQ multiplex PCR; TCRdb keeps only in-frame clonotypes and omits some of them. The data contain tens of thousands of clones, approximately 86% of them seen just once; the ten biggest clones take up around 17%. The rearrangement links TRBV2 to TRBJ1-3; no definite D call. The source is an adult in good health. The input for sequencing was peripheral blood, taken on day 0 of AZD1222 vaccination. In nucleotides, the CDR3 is TGTGCCGGACGGAACTCCGGAGCTGGAAACACCATATATTTT. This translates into CAGRNSGAGNTIYF. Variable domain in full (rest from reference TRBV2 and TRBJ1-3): EPEVTQTPSHQVTQMGQEVILRCVPISNHLYFYWYRQILGQKVEFLVSFYNNEISEKSEIFDDQFSVERPDGSNFTLKIRSTKLEDSAMYFCAGRNSGAGNTIYFGEGSWLTVV.